These 8 T cell receptor beta chains share one sample of origin, sequenced in a study of brain T cells in children with intractable seizures. Assay used: immunoSEQ multiplex PCR; TCRdb lists only in-frame clones, some missing. The table has over 95,000 clones, approximately 94% seen once; the top ten hold approximately 3.9%. This sample comprised peripheral blood, obtained at surgery. The source is a boy under two years old with hemimegalencephaly and intractable seizures.

The chain uses TRBV21-1 and TRBJ1-3. TRBV21-1 is a pseudogene locus. The CDR3 covers 10 residues. CDR3 sequence reads: CARERTGIYF. The CDR3 bases are TGTGCCAGGGAAAGGACGGGTATATATTTT.

This sequence joins TRBV11-1 and TRBJ2-4; D is possibly TRBD1 (5 bases). This CDR3 has 13 residues. Per germline, CDR1 SGHAT and CDR2 FQDESV (reference sequence). Trimming removed 0 bases at V and 10 bases at J, with 10 bases between. Here the CDR3 reads CASSLAPGWIQYF. CDR3 nucleotide sequence: TGTGCCAGCAGCTTAGCCCCAGGGTGGATTCAGTACTTC.

This clone occurred a few times. The CDR3 loop reads CASSPFPGLPNNEQFF. The CDR3 nucleotides are TGTGCCAGCAGCCCTTTTCCGGGACTTCCAAACAATGAGCAGTTCTTC. The chain carries TRBV7-9 and TRBJ2-1; D possibly corresponds to TRBD2 (6 bases). Per germline, CDR1 SEHNR and CDR2 FQNEAQ (reference sequence). Trimming stripped 5 bases from V and 5 bases from J, with 19 bases between. This CDR3 is built from 16 residues.

The J gene is TRBJ2-3, the V gene TRBV7-3, with D perhaps given as TRBD1 or TRBD2 (6 bases each). CDR1 and CDR2 (germline): SGHTA, FQGTGA. The CDR3 totals 15 residues. V dropped 4 bases and J dropped 5 bases, with 16 bases sitting between them. The DNA for the CDR3 is TGTGCCAGCAGCTGGGCTGGGGGGACAAGAGATACGCAGTATTTT. Amino acids: CASSWAGGTRDTQYF.

The gene calls are TRBV28 and TRBJ2-3; D perhaps matches TRBD1 (5 bases). Trimming cost V 6 bases and J 0 bases, with 16 bases left between them. Germline V gives CDR1 MDHEN, CDR2 SYDVKM. This CDR3 is 16 amino acids long. The CDR3 DNA sequence: TGTGCCAGCAGCTCCCTTGACAGAACTAGCACAGATACGCAGTATTTT. This translates into CASSSLDRTSTDTQYF.

The chain combines TRBV4-3 with TRBJ2-3, with 9 positions matching TRBD2. V shed 0 bases and J 1 base; nucleotides not matched to a gene: 5. Germline V gene data show CDR1 as LGHNA and CDR2 as YSLEER. The CDR3 is 17 residues long. CDR3 in amino acids: CASSQDQAGGGTDTQYF. DNA of the CDR3: TGCGCCAGCAGCCAAGATCAAGCGGGAGGTGGCACAGATACGCAGTATTTT.

The chain joins TRBV9 to TRBJ2-7, with unresolved D. The CDR3 extends over 11 amino acids. V gave up 7 bases and J gave up 1 base, with 6 bases separating them. The germline CDR1 and CDR2 sequences are SGDLS and YYNGEE. CDR3 residues: CASGDSYEQYF. The CDR3 DNA follows: TGTGCCAGCGGGGATTCCTACGAGCAGTACTTC.

This clone was seen once. The J gene is TRBJ2-3, the V gene TRBV5-1; D perhaps matches TRBD2 (6 bases). From germline, CDR1 is SGHRS and CDR2 YFSETQ. Trimming took off 2 bases at V and 3 bases at J, with 10 bases between the two ends. This CDR3 contains 14 residues. CDR3 region: CASSFSGGTDTQYF. In nucleotides, the CDR3 is TGCGCCAGCAGCTTTAGCGGAGGAACAGATACGCAGTATTTT.